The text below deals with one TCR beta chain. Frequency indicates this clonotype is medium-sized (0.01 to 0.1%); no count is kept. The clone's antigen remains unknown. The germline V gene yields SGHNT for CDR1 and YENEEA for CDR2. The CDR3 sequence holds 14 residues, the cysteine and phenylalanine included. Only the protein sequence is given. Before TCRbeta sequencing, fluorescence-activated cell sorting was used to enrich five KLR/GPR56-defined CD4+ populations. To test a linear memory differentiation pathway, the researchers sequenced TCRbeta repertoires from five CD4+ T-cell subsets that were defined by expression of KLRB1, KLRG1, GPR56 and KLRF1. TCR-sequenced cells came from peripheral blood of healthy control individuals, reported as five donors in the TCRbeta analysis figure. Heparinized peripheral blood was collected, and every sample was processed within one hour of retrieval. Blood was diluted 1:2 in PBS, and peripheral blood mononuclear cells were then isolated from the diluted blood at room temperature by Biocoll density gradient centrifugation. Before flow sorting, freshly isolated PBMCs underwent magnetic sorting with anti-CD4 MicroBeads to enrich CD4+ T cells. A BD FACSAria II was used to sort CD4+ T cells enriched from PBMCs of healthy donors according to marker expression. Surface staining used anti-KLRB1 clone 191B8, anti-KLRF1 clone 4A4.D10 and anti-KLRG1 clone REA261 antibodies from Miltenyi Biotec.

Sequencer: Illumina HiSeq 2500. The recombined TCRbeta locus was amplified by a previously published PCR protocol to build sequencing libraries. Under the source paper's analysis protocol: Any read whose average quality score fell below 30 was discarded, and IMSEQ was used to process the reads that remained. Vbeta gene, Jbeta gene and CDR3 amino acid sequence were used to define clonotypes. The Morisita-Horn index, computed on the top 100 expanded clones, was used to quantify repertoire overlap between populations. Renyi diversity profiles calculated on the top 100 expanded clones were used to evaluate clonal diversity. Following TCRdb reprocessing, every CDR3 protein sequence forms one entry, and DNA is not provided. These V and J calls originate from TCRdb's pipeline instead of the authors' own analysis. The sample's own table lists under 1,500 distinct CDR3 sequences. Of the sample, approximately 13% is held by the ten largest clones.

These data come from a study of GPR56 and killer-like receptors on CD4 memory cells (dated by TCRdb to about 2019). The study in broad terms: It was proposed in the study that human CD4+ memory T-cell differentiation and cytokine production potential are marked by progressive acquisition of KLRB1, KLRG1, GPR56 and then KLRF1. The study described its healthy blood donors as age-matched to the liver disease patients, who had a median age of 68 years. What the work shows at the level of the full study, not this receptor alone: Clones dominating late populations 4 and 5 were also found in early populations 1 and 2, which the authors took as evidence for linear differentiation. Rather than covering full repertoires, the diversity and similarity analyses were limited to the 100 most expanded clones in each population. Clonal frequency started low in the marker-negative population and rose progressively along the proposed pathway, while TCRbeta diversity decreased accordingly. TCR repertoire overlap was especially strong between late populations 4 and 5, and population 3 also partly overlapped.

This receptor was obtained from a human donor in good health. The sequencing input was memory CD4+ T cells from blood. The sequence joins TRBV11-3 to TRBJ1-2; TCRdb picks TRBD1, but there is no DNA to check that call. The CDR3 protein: CASSLNRDNYGYTF.